This TCR beta chain stems from a study of T cell responses to AZD1222 COVID-19 vaccine. This CDR3 is 15 amino acids long. CDR1 is SGHVS, CDR2 FQNEAQ, per germline. V lost 5 bases, J lost 1 base, and 8 bases stayed unmatched. Data came from immunoSEQ multiplex PCR; TCRdb stores just in-frame clones and leaves some out. The top ten hold roughly 15% of the sample, which has under 20,000 clones, more than 70% seen once. General observations from the study: Seropositive AZD1222 recipients at baseline numbered only five or six.

Turning to this clone: Its antigen is still unknown.

This TCR was sampled from an adult who received the AZD1222 COVID-19 vaccine. The rearrangement joins TRBV7-8 to TRBJ2-7; TRBD2 aligns across 7 bases. Material: peripheral blood, obtained 28 days after the second AZD1222 dose. DNA for the CDR3: TGTGCCAGCAGCATCCGGACTAGGAGGTCCTACGAGCAGTACTTC. Its protein product is CASSIRTRRSYEQYF.